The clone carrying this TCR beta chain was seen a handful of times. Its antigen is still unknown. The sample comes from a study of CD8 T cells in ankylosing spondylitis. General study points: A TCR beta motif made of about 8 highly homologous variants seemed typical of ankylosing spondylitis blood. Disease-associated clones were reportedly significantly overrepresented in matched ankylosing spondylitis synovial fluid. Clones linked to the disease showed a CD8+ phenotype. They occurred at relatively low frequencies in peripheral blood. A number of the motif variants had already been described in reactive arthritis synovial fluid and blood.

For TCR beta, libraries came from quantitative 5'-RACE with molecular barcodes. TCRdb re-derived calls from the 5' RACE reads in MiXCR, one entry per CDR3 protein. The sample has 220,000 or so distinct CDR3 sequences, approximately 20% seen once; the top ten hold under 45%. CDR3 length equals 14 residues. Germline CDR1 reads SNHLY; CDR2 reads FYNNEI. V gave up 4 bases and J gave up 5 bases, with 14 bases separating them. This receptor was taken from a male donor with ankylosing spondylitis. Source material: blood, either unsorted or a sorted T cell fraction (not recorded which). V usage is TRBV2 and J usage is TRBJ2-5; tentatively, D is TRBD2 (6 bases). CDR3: CASSATGLVETQYF. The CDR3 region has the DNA TGTGCCAGCAGTGCCACGGGACTCGTGGAGACCCAGTACTTC.